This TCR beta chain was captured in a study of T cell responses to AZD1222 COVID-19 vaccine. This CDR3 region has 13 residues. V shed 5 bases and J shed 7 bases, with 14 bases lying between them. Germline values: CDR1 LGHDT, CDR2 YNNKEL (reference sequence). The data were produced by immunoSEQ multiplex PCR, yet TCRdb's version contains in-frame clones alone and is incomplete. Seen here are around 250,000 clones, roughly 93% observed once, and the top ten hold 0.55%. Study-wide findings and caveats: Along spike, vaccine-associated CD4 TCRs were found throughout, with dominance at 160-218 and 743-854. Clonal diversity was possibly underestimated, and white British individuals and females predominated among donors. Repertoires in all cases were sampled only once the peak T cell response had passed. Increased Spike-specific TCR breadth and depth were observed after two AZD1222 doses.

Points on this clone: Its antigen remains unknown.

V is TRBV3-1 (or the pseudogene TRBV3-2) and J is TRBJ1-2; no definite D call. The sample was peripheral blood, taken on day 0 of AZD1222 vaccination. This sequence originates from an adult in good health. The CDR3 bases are TGTGCCAGCAGCTCCCCCCGAGGTGGTGGCTACACCTTC. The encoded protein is CASSSPRGGGYTF.